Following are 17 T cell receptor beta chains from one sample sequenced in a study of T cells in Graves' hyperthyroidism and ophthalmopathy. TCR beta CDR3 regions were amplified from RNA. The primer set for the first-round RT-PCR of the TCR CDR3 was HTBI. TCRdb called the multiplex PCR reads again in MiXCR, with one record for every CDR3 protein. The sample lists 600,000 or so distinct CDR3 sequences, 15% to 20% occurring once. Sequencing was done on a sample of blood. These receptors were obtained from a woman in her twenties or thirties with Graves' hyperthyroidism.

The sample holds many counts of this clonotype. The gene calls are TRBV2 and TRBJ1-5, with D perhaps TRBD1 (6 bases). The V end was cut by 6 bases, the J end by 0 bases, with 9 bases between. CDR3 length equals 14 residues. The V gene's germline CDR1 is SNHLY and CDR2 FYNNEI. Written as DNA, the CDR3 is TGTGCCAGCAGGAGGACAGATAGCAATCAGCCCCAGCATTTT. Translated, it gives CASRRTDSNQPQHF.

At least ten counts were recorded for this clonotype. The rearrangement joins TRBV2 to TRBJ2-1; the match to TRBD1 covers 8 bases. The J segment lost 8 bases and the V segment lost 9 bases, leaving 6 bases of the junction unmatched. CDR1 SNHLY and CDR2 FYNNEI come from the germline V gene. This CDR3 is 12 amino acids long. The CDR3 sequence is CASSDRDDEQFF. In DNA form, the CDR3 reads TGTGCCAGTTCGGACAGGGACGATGAGCAGTTCTTC.

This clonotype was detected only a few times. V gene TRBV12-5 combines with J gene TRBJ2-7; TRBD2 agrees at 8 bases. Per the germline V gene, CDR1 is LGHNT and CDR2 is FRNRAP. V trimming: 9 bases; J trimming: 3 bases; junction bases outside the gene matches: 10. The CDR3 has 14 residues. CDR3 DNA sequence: TGTGCTAGCCCCCTCGAGACTAGCGACTACGAGCAGTACTTC. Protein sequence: CASPLETSDYEQYF.

DNA of the CDR3: TGTGCCAGCAGGAAGACAGGTAACACAGATACGCAGTATTTT. This gives the protein CASRKTGNTDTQYF. J is TRBJ2-3 and V is TRBV6-1; maybe TRBD1 (6 bases). Germline V lookup: CDR1 MNHNS, CDR2 SASEGT. The CDR3 covers 14 residues. The V gene lost 6 bases and the J gene lost 2 bases, with 12 bases spanning the gap.

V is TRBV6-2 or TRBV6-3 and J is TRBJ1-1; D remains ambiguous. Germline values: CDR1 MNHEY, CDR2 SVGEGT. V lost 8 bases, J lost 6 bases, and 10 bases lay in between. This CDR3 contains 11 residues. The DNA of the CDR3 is TGTGCCAGCCGCATCCTGGCTGAAGCTTTCTTT. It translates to CASRILAEAFF.

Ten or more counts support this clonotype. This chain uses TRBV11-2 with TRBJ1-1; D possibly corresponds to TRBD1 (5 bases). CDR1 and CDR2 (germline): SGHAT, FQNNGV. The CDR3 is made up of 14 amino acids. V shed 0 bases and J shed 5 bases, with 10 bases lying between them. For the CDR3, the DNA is TGTGCCAGCAGCTTAGACCCTGGGGGAACTGAAGCTTTCTTT. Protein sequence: CASSLDPGGTEAFF.

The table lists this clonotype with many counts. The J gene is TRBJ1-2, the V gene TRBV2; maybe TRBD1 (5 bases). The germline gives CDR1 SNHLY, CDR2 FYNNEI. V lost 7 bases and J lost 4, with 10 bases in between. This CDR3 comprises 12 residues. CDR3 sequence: CASKNRIYGYTF. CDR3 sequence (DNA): TGTGCCAGCAAGAACAGGATCTATGGCTACACCTTC.

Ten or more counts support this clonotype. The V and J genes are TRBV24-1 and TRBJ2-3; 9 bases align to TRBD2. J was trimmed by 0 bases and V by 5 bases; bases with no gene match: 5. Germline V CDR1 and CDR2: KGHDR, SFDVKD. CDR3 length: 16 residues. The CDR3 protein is CATSVPSGTSTDTQYF. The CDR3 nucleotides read TGTGCCACCAGTGTCCCTAGCGGGACTAGCACAGATACGCAGTATTTT.

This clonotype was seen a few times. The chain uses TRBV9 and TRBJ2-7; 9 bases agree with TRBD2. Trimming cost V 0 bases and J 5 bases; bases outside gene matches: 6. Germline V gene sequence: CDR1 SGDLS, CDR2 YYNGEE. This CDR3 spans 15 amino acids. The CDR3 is CASSVGTSVGDEQYF. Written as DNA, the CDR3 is TGTGCCAGCAGCGTAGGGACTAGCGTTGGGGACGAGCAGTACTTC.

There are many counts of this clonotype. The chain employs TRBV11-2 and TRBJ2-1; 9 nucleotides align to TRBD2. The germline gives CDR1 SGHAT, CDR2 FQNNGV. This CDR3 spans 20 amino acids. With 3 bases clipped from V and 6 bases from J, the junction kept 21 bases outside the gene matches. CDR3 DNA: TGTGCCAGCAGCTTCCCAACTACCTGGGACAGCGGGACTAGCAGCAATGAGCAGTTCTTC. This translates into CASSFPTTWDSGTSSNEQFF.

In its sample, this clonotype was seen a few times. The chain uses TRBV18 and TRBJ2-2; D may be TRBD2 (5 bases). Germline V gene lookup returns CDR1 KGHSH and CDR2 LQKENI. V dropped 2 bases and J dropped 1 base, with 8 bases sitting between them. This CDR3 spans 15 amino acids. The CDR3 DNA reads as TGTGCCAGCTCACCAGTGGCGGGGAACACCGGGGAGCTGTTTTTT. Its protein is CASSPVAGNTGELFF.

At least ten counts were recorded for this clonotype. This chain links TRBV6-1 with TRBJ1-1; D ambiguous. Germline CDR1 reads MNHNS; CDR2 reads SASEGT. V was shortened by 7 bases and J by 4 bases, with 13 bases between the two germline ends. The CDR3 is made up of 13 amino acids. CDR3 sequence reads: CASTKSFPTEAFF. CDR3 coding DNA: TGTGCCAGCACTAAGTCCTTTCCCACTGAAGCTTTCTTT.

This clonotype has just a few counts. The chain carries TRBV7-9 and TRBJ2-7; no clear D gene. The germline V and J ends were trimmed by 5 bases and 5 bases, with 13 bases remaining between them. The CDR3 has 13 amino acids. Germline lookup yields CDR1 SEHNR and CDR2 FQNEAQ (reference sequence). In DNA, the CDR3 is TGTGCCAGCAGCCCCCCGGGTTATAACGAGCAGTACTTC. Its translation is CASSPPGYNEQYF.

CDR3 in amino acids: CASSTTGPPQHF. The CDR3 coding sequence is TGTGCCAGCAGCACAACAGGTCCCCCCCAGCATTTT. This chain connects TRBV12-3 or TRBV12-4 to TRBJ1-5; TRBD1 might be the D (5 bases). Trimming took off 6 bases at V and 10 bases at J, with 13 bases between the two ends. The CDR3 totals 12 residues.

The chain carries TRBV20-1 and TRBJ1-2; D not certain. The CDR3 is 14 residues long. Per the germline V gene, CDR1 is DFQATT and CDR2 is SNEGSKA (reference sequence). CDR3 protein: CRAVHTTAYYGYTF. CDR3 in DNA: TGCAGGGCGGTCCATACAACAGCCTACTATGGCTACACCTTC.

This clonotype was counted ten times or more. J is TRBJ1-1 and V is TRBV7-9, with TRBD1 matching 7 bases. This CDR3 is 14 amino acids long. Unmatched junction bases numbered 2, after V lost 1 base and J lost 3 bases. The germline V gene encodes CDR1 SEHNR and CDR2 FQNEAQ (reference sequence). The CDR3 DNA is TGTGCCAGCAGCTTAGGGGACAGCTACACTGAAGCTTTCTTT. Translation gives CASSLGDSYTEAFF.

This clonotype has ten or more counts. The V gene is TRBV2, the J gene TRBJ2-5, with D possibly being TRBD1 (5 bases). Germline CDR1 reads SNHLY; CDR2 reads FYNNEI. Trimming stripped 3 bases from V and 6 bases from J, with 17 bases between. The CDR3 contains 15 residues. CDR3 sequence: CASSDWQGTIKTQYF. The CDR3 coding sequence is TGTGCCAGCAGTGACTGGCAGGGTACTATAAAGACCCAGTACTTC.